This T cell receptor beta chain originates from a study of CD8+ T cells in alopecia areata. Overall study: The drug, tofacitinib, lasted 6 to 18 months, followed by 6 months off drug.

Treatment of the sample: oral pan-JAK inhibitor, 5-10 mg twice daily. Sorting from PBMCs produced CD4+ and CD8+ T cells. Following extraction, RNA underwent reverse transcription to cDNA, which served as the sequencing template. Assay: immunoSEQ multiplex PCR; the TCRdb copy retains only in-frame clones and omits some. This sample has 180,000 or so clones, with approximately 50% found just once. This clone has more than one count but fewer than ten. Germline assignment: CDR1 MNHEY and CDR2 SMNVEV (reference sequence). Germline trimming cut 3 bases from V and 3 bases from J; bases unmatched to any gene: 9. This CDR3 has 16 residues.

The input for sequencing was CD8+ T cells sorted from blood, taken at roughly week 52, from a patient treated with tofacitinib. This sequence joins TRBV27 and TRBJ2-7, with 9 bases matching TRBD1. The origin of this receptor is a human donor with alopecia areata. The CDR3 here is CASSLGPGQGGYEQYF. Here the CDR3 DNA reads TGTGCCAGCAGTTTGGGGCCGGGACAGGGAGGCTACGAGCAGTACTTC.